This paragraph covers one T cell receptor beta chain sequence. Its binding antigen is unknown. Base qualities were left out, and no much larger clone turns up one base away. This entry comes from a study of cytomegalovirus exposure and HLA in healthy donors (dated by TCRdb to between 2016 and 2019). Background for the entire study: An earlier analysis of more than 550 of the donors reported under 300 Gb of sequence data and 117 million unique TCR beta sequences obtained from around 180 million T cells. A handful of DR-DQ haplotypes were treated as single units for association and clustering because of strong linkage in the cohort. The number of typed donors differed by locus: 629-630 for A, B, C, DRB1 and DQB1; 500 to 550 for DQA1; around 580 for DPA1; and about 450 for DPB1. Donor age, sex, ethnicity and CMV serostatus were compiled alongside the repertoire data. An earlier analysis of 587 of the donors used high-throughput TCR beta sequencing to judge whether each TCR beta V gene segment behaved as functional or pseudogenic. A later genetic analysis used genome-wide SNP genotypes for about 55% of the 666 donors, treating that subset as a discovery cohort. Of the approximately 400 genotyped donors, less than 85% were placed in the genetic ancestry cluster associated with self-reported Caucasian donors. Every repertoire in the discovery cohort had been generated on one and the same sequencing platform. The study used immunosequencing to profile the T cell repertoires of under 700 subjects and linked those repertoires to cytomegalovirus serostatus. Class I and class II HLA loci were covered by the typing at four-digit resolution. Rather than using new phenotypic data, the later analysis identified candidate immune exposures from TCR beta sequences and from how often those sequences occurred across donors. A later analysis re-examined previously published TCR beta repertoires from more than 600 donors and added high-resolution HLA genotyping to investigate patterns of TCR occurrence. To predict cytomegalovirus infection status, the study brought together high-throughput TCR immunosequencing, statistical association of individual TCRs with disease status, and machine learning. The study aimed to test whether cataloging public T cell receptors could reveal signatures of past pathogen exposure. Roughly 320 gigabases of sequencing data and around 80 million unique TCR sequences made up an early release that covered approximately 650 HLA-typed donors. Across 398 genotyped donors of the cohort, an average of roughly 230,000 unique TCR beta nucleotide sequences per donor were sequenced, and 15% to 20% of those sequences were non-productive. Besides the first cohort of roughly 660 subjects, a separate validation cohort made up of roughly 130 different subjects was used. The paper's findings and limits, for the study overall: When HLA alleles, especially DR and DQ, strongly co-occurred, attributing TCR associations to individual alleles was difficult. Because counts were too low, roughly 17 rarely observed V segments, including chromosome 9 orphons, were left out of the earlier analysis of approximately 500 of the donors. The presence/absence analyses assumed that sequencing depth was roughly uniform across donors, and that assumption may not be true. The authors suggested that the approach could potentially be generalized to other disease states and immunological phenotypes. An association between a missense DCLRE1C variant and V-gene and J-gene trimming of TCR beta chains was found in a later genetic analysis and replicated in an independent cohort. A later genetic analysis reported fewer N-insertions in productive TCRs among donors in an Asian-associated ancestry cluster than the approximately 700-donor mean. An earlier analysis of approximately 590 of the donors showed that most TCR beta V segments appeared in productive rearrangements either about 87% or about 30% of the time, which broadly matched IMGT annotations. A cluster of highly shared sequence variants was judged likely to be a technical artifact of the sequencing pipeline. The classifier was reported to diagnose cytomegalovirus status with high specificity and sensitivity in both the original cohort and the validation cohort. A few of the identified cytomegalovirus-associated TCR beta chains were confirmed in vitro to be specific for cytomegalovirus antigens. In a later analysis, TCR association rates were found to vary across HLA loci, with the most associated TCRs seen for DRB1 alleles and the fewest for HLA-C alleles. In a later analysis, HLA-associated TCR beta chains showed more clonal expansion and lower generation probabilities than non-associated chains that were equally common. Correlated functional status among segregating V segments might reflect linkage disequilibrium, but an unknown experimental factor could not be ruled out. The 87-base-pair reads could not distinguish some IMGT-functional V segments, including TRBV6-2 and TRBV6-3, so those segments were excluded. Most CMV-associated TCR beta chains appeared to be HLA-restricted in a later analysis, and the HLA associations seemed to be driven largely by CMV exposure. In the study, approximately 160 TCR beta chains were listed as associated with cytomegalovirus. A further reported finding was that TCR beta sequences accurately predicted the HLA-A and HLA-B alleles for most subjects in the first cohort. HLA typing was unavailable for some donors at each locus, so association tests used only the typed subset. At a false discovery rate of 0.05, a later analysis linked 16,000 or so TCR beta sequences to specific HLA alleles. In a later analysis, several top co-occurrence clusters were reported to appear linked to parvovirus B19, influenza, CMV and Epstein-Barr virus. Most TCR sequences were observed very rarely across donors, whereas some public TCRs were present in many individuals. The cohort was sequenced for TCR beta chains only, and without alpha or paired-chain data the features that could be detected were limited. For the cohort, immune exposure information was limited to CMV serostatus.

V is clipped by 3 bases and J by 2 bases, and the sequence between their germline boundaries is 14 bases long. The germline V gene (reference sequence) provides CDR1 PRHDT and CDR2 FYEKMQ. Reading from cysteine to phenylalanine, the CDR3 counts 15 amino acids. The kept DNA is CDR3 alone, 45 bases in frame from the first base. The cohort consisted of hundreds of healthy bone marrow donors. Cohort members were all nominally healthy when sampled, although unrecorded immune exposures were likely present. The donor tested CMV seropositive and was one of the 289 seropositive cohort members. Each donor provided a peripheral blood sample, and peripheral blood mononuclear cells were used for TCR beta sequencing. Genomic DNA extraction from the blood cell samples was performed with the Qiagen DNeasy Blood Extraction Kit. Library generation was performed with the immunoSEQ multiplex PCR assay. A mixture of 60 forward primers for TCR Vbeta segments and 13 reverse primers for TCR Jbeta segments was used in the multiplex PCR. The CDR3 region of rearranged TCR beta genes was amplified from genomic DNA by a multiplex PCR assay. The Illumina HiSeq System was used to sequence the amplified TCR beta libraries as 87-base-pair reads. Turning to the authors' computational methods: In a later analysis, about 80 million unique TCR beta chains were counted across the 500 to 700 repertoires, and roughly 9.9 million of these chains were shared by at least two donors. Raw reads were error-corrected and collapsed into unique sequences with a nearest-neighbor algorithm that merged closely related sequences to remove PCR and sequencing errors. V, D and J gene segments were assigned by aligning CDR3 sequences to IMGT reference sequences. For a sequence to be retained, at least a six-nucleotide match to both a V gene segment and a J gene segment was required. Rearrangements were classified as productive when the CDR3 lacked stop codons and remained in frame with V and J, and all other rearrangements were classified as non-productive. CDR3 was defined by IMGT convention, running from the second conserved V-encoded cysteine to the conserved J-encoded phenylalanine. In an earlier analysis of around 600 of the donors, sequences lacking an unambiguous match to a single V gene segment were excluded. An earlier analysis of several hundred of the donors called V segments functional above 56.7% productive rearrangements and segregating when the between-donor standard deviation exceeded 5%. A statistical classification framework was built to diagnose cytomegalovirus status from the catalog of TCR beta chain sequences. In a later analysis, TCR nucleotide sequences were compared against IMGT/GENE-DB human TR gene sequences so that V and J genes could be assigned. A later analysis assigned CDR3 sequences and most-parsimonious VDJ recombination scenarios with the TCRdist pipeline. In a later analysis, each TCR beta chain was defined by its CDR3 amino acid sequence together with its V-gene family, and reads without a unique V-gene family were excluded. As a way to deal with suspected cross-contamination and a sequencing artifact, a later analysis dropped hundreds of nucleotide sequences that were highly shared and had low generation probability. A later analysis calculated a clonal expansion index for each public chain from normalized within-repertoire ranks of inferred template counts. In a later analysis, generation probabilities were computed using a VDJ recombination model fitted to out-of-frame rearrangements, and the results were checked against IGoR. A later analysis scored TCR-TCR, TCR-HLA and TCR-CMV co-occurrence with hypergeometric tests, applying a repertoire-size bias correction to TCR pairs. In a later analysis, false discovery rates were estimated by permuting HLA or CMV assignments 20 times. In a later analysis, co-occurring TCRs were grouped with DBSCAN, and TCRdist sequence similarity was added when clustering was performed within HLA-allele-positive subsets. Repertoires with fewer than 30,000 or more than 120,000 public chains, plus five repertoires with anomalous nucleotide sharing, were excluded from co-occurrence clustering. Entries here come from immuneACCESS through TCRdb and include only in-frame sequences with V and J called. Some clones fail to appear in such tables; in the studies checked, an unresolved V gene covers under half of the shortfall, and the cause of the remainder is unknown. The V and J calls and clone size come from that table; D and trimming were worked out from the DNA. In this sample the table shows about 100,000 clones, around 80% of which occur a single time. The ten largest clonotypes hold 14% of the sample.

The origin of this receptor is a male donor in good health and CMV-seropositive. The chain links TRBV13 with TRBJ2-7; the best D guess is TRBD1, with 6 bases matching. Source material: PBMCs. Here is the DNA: TGTGCCAGCAGCTTTTGGGGGCAGTCCCCCTACGAGCAGTACTTC. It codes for CASSFWGQSPYEQYF.